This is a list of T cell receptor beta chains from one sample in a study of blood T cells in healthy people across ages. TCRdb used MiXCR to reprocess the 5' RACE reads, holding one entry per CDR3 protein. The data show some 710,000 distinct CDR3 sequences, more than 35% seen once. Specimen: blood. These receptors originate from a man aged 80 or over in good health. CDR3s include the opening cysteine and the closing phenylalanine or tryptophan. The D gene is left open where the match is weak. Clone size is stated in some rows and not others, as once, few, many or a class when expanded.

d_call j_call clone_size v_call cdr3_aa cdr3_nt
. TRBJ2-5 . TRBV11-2 CASSPGQRGTQYF TGTGCCAGCAGCCCCGGACAGAGAGGGACCCAGTACTTC
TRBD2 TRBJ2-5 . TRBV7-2 CASSLLRGRDDETQYF TGTGCCAGCAGCTTACTCCGCGGGAGGGATGATGAGACCCAGTACTTC
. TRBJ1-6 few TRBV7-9 CASSRGAGSNSPLHF TGTGCCAGCAGCCGCGGGGCAGGGTCGAATTCACCCCTCCACTTT
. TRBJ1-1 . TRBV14 CASSQDGGSTEAFF TGTGCCAGCAGCCAAGACGGGGGGAGCACTGAAGCTTTCTTT
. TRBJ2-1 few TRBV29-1 CSVEHLPQQFF TGCAGCGTTGAGCATCTCCCCCAGCAGTTCTTC
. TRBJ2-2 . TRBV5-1 CASSIRLGGTGELFF TGCGCCAGCAGCATACGTCTTGGGGGCACCGGGGAGCTGTTTTTT
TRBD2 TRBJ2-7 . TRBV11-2 CASSLREDRTSGRIQGPMEQYF TGTGCCAGCAGCTTACGGGAAGACAGGACTAGCGGGAGAATTCAAGGCCCTATGGAGCAGTACTTC
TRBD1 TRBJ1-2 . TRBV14 CASSLTRQGGYTF TGTGCCAGCAGCCTAACTAGACAGGGCGGCTACACCTTC
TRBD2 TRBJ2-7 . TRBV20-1 CSARVIQRDYNEQYF TGCAGTGCTAGAGTCATCCAGCGGGACTACAATGAGCAGTACTTC
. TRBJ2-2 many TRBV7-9 CASSKGQDTGELFF TGTGCCAGCAGCAAAGGACAAGACACCGGGGAGCTGTTTTTT
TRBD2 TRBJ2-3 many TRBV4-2 CASSQAVLATDTQYF TGTGCCAGCAGCCAAGCAGTACTAGCGACAGATACGCAGTATTTT
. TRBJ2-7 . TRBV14 CASSHLGRGYSYEQYF TGTGCCAGCAGTCATCTCGGCAGAGGATACTCCTACGAGCAGTACTTC
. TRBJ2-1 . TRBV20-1 CSARGLAHYNEQFF TGCAGTGCTAGAGGTTTAGCGCACTACAATGAGCAGTTCTTC
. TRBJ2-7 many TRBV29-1 CSVEGGQTYEQYF TGCAGCGTTGAGGGAGGCCAGACCTACGAGCAGTACTTC
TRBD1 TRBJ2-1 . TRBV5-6 CASSLPLGQPFSYEQFF TGTGCCAGCAGCCTCCCTTTGGGACAGCCATTTTCCTACGAGCAGTTCTTC
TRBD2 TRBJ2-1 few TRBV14 CASSLLSGRAVNEQFF TGTGCCAGCAGCCTTCTTAGCGGGAGGGCCGTCAATGAGCAGTTCTTC
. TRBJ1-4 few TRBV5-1 CASSLEGIRTTNEKLFF TGCGCCAGCAGCTTGGAAGGGATCCGTACAACTAATGAAAAACTGTTTTTT
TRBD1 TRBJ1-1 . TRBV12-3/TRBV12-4 CASSLAGQGYTEAFF TGTGCCAGCAGTTTAGCGGGACAGGGATACACTGAAGCTTTCTTT
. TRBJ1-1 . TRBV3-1 CASSRGAQGREAFF TGTGCCAGCAGCCGAGGAGCACAGGGTAGGGAAGCTTTCTTT
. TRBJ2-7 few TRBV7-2 CASSSGGNLGYEQYF TGTGCCAGCAGCTCCGGGGGCAATTTGGGGTACGAGCAGTACTTC
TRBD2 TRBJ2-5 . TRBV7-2 CASSRLWGTSSSETQYF TGTGCCAGCAGCCGCCTGTGGGGGACTAGCTCTTCAGAGACCCAGTACTTC
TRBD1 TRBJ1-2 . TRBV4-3 CASSQVGTGGDDYGYTF TGCGCCAGCAGCCAAGTGGGGACAGGGGGCGACGACTATGGCTACACCTTC
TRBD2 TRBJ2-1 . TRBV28 CASKLASSYDEQFF TGTGCCAGCAAACTAGCGAGCTCCTACGATGAGCAGTTCTTC
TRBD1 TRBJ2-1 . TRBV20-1 CSARVDRGINEQFF TGCAGTGCTAGAGTGGACAGGGGTATCAATGAGCAGTTCTTC
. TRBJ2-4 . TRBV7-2 CASSPPARGVMAKNIQYF TGTGCCAGCAGCCCACCCGCGAGGGGGGTTATGGCCAAAAACATTCAGTACTTC
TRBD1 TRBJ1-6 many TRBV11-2 CASSFGQASYNSPLHF TGTGCCAGCAGCTTCGGACAGGCCTCCTATAATTCACCCCTCCACTTT
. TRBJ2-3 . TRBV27 CASSLSVGKTDTQYF TGTGCCAGCAGTTTATCAGTGGGGAAGACAGATACGCAGTATTTT
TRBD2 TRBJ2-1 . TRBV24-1 CATSDPSGGAYNEQFF TGTGCCACCAGTGACCCTTCGGGGGGGGCCTACAATGAGCAGTTCTTC
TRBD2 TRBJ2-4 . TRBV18 CASSQGLAGAGYF TGTGCCAGCTCACAGGGACTAGCGGGAGCTGGGTACTTC
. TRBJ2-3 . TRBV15 CTTSRAKTSTDTQYF TGTACCACCAGCAGAGCTAAGACTAGCACAGATACGCAGTATTTT
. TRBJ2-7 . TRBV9 CASSVAQWGSEQYF TGTGCCAGCAGCGTAGCTCAGTGGGGGTCCGAGCAGTACTTC
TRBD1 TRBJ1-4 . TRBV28 CASRRQGADNEKLFF TGTGCCAGCAGGAGACAGGGGGCTGATAATGAAAAACTGTTTTTT
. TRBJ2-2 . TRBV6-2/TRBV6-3 CASSPGTVNTGELFF TGTGCCAGCAGTCCGGGGACGGTGAACACCGGGGAGCTGTTTTTT
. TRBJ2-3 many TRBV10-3 CAISESGLITDTQYF TGTGCCATCAGTGAGTCCGGACTTATCACAGATACGCAGTATTTT
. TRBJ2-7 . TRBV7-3 CASSLEGGQSYEQYF TGTGCCAGCAGCTTAGAGGGGGGGCAGTCCTACGAGCAGTACTTC
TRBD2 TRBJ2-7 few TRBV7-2 CASSLAGLAGGYEQYF TGTGCCAGCAGCTTAGCGGGGCTAGCGGGAGGGTACGAGCAGTACTTC
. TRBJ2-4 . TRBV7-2 CASSLASGAGENIQYF TGTGCCAGCAGCTTAGCTTCAGGGGCCGGGGAAAACATTCAGTACTTC
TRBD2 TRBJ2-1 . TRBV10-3 CAISDKGTSGIHEQFF TGTGCCATCAGTGACAAAGGGACTAGCGGGATCCATGAGCAGTTCTTC
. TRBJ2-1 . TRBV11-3 CASSPQRANNEQFF TGTGCCAGCAGCCCTCAGCGGGCCAACAATGAGCAGTTCTTC
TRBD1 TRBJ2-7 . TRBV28 CASSRRTGQGEQYF TGTGCCAGCAGCAGGAGGACAGGGCAGGGCGAGCAGTACTTC
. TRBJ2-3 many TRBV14 CASSQVPDTQYF TGTGCCAGCAGCCAGGTCCCAGATACGCAGTATTTT
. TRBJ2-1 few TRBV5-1 CASSVASREEQFF TGCGCCAGCAGCGTGGCTAGTAGGGAAGAGCAGTTCTTC
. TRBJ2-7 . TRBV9 CASSVAPDSSYEQYF TGTGCCAGCAGCGTAGCCCCAGACAGCTCCTACGAGCAGTACTTC
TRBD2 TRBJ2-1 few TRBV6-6 CASSYSTSGSANEQFF TGTGCCAGCAGTTACTCGACTAGCGGGAGTGCAAATGAGCAGTTCTTC
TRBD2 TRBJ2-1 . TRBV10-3 CAIGGTSGIHEQFF TGTGCCATCGGAGGGACTAGCGGGATTCACGAGCAGTTCTTC
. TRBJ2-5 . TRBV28 CASNYHGEIGEQYF TGTGCCAGCAACTACCACGGCGAAATAGGGGAGCAGTACTTC
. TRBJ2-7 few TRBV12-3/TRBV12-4 CASSSHGVPQYF TGTGCCAGCAGTTCGCACGGCGTGCCCCAGTACTTC
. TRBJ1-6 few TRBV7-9 CASGDSGLNSPLHF TGTGCCAGCGGGGATAGTGGCCTCAATTCACCCCTCCACTTT
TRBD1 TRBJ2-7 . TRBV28 CASRGSRDRGPYEQYF TGTGCCAGCAGAGGAAGTAGGGACAGGGGTCCCTACGAGCAGTACTTC
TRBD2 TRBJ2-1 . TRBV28 CASSPPPGGGNNEQFF TGTGCCAGCAGTCCCCCCCCCGGGGGGGGCAACAATGAGCAGTTCTTC
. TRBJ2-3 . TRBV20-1 CSAISRNTDTQYF TGCAGTGCTATATCCAGAAACACAGATACGCAGTATTTT
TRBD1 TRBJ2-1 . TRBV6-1 CASSTGTGWAEQFF TGTGCCAGCAGTACCGGGACAGGGTGGGCTGAGCAGTTCTTC
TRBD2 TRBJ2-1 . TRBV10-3 CAISAGLAEGWDEQFF TGTGCCATCAGTGCGGGACTAGCGGAGGGGTGGGATGAGCAGTTCTTC
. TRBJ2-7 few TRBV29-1 CSVESPARYEQYF TGCAGCGTTGAGAGTCCGGCCCGCTACGAGCAGTACTTC
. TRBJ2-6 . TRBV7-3 CASSSPALSGANVLTF TGTGCCAGCAGCTCCCCGGCCCTCTCTGGGGCCAACGTCCTGACTTTC
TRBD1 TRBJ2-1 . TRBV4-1 CASSHLHRGSYNEQFF TGCGCCAGCAGCCACTTACACAGGGGCTCCTACAATGAGCAGTTCTTC
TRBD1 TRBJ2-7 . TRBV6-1 CASNLGQGPNEQYF TGTGCCAGCAACCTGGGACAGGGTCCTAACGAGCAGTACTTC